Below, one T cell receptor beta chain is given with its context. Its antigen is still unknown. This entry comes from a study of T cells in Graves' hyperthyroidism and ophthalmopathy. Study-level points and caveats: Within blood appeared most thyroid clonotypes that had expanded above 0.001.

Germline-derived CDR1 and CDR2 are SGHRS and YFSETQ. The CDR3 extends over 14 amino acids. The V and J ends lost 4 bases and 11 bases respectively, with 19 bases between them. Amplified TCR beta CDR3 regions came from RNA transcripts. The HTBI primer set was used in a first-round RT-PCR of the TCR CDR3. TCRdb called the multiplex PCR reads again in MiXCR, with one record for every CDR3 protein. The sample consists of tens of thousands of distinct CDR3 sequences, roughly 56% of them appearing once. The chain joins TRBV5-1 to TRBJ1-5, with D hard to call. Sequencing was performed on peripheral blood or thyroid tissue (not recorded which). The receptor's source is a man aged 18-30 years with Graves' hyperthyroidism. CDR3 amino acids: CASSVTSGQETQHF. DNA of the CDR3: TGCGCCAGCAGCGTGACTAGCGGGCAAGAGACCCAGCATTTT.